This T cell receptor (beta chain) was captured in a study of cytomegalovirus exposure and HLA in healthy donors. The table lists this clone with a count of one. The antigen is undetermined. Here immunoSEQ multiplex PCR was the method, and the copy in TCRdb shows in-frame clones only, minus some. Of roughly 200,000 clones in the sample, around 80% were seen once. Study outcomes and limitations: For most TCR sequences rarity was the rule, although some public TCRs occurred in many donors.

This CDR3 has 11 residues. The germline CDR1 and CDR2 sequences are MGHRA and YSYEKL. The ends were cut back, 1 base at V and 8 bases at J, with 5 bases in the middle. Sample: PBMCs. The origin of this receptor is a woman aged 30 to 39 in good health and CMV-seronegative. This chain uses TRBV4-1 with TRBJ1-1, with a weak D call TRBD1 (5 bases). The CDR3 DNA is TGCGCCAGCAGCCAAGGACAGGAAGCTTTCTTT. Translating gives CASSQGQEAFF.